This TCR beta chain comes out of a study of identical twins. Broader study findings: Invariant MAIT and iNKT cells could partly confound zero-insertion analyses.

This clonotype was seen a few times. The antigen remains unidentified. Trimming cost V 6 bases and J 6 bases; bases outside gene matches: 4. Looked up from germline, CDR1 is DFQATT and CDR2 is SNEGSKA (reference sequence). This CDR3 has 13 amino acids. MiXCR was run by TCRdb on the 5' RACE reads, yielding one entry per CDR3 protein. The table lists 450,000 to 500,000 distinct CDR3 sequences, over 11% of them singletons, with about 0.97% in the top ten. In addition, the sample was reused for a study of yellow fever vaccine responses in identical twins.

The sample was CD4+ T cells sorted from blood. The receptor was isolated from a woman younger than 30 in good health. V is TRBV20-1 and J is TRBJ2-2; 10 bases fit TRBD2. The CDR3: CSASGLAAGELFF. For the CDR3, the DNA is TGCAGTGCCAGCGGACTAGCGGCCGGGGAGCTGTTTTTT.